This T cell receptor (beta chain) was captured by sequencing in a study of cytomegalovirus exposure and HLA in healthy donors. Study conclusions and caveats: Rarity characterized most TCR sequences, yet some public TCRs appeared in many donors. The listing of 150 to 200 TCR beta chains classed them as cytomegalovirus-associated.

The PCR ran on 60 Vbeta and 13 Jbeta primers. TCRdb's table, derived via immunoSEQ multiplex PCR, lists solely in-frame clones and lacks some. The sample holds about 73,000 clones, 75% seen once. Germline CDR1 and CDR2: GTSNPN and SVGIG (reference sequence). The CDR3 runs to 13 residues. Comment on this clone: Its antigen is not identified.

The sequence came from a man in his 70s in good health and CMV-seronegative. The V call is TRBV30, the J call TRBJ2-5, with 11 bases matching TRBD1. The J call is doubtful: the DNA matches TRBJ2-7 better. The sequenced sample consisted of PBMCs. The CDR3: CAWGTGGSYEQYF. In DNA form, the CDR3 reads TGTGCCTGGGGGACAGGGGGTTCCTACGAGCAGTACTTC.